These 32 T cell receptor beta chains were sequenced from one sample in a study of T cells in localized non-small cell lung cancer. The table came from immunoSEQ multiplex PCR; TCRdb's copy has only in-frame clones and leaves some out. This sample has about 40,000 clones, with 70% to 90% found just once. Specimen: peripheral blood, collected before any cancer treatment. All receptors come from a man aged 18-55 years with stage I lung adenocarcinoma.

The V gene is TRBV18, the J gene TRBJ2-3; 8 bases agree with TRBD1. The germline V gene has CDR1 KGHSH and CDR2 LQKENI. The V gene end was trimmed by 6 bases and the J gene end by 11 bases; junction bases not matched to a gene: 16. This CDR3 comprises 15 residues. The CDR3: CASSTGTGILKWQYF. CDR3 DNA: TGTGCCAGCTCTACAGGGACAGGTATTCTAAAATGGCAGTATTTT.

The chain links TRBV9 to TRBJ2-2; D unresolved. The germline V gene has CDR1 SGDLS and CDR2 YYNGEE. V shed 3 bases and J shed 3 bases, with 9 bases lying between them. The length of the CDR3 is 14 residues. The CDR3 sequence: CASSEVSHTGELFF. DNA for the CDR3: TGTGCCAGCAGCGAAGTGTCTCACACCGGGGAGCTGTTTTTT. Filled out from reference TRBV9 and TRBJ2-2, the complete variable domain reads DSGVTQTPKHLITATGQRVTLRCSPRSGDLSVYWYQQSLDQGLQFLIQYYNGEERAKGNILERFSAQQFPDLHSELNLSSLELGDSALYFCASSEVSHTGELFFGEGSRLTVL.

V is TRBV19 and J is TRBJ1-5; a possible D gene is TRBD1 (5 bases). Trimming cost V 6 bases and J 5 bases, with 11 bases left between them. CDR1 and CDR2 (germline): LNHDA, SQIVND (reference sequence). The CDR3 runs to 13 residues. CDR3 region: CASRTVMDQPQHF. In nucleotides, the CDR3 is TGTGCCAGTAGGACAGTAATGGATCAGCCCCAGCATTTT.

The chain recombines TRBV28 with TRBJ1-1, with D possibly TRBD1 on 6 matching bases. From germline, CDR1 is MDHEN and CDR2 SYDVKM. There are 13 residues in the CDR3. V lost 5 bases and J lost 6, with 13 bases in between. CDR3 in DNA: TGTGCCAGCAGTCCACAGGGTAGGGCTGAAGCTTTCTTT. Its translation: CASSPQGRAEAFF.

This chain's CDR3 is CAWSPWRGGESNQPQHF. For the CDR3, the DNA is TGTGCCTGGTCACCATGGAGGGGAGGCGAAAGCAATCAGCCCCAGCATTTT. The chain employs TRBV30 and TRBJ1-5, with D tentatively TRBD1 (5 bases). This CDR3 comprises 17 residues. V lost 5 bases and J lost 1, with 21 bases in between. Per germline, CDR1 GTSNPN and CDR2 SVGIG (reference sequence).

The genes are TRBV19 and TRBJ2-1, with D unresolved. CDR1 and CDR2 from the germline V gene are LNHDA and SQIVND (reference sequence). V was cut by 2 bases and J by 1 base, with 6 bases left in between. The CDR3 sequence is 14 residues long. CDR3 loop: CASSIKGSYNEQFF. Here the CDR3 DNA reads TGTGCCAGTAGTATAAAAGGGTCCTACAATGAGCAGTTCTTC.

J is TRBJ2-3 and V is TRBV28; D is possibly TRBD2 (6 bases). The CDR3 sequence is 12 residues long. Trimming left V 6 bases short and J 8 bases short, with 12 bases between. The germline V gene encodes CDR1 MDHEN and CDR2 SYDVKM. The CDR3 coding sequence is TGTGCCAGCAGCCCAAGAGCGGGTACGCAGTATTTT. This translates into CASSPRAGTQYF.

The table lists this clone with a count of one. This chain uses TRBV7-2 with TRBJ2-3; 7 positions match TRBD2. Trimming removed 1 base from V and 4 bases from J; junction bases left unmatched: 2. The CDR3 totals 14 residues. The germline gives CDR1 SGHTA, CDR2 FQGNSA. CDR3 loop: CASSLDSGADTQYF. Written as DNA, the CDR3 is TGTGCCAGCAGCTTAGACAGCGGGGCAGATACGCAGTATTTT.

Only a few counts were recorded for this clone. The chain has TRBV4-2 and TRBJ2-7, with D maybe TRBD1 (6 bases). The CDR3 loop spans 14 amino acids. The germline gives CDR1 LGHNA, CDR2 YNFKEQ. V was clipped by 1 base and J by 1 base, with 8 bases between them. The CDR3 region is CASSQGGQSYEQYF. The CDR3 coding sequence is TGTGCCAGCAGCCAAGGGGGGCAGTCCTACGAGCAGTACTTC.

This chain joins TRBV2 and TRBJ2-5, with TRBD1 matching 8 bases. Germline loops: CDR1 SNHLY, CDR2 FYNNEI. V was pared by 6 bases and J by 5 bases, with 11 bases of the junction left unmatched. This CDR3 has 15 amino acids. The CDR3: CASSASRDRFETQYF. The CDR3, as DNA: TGTGCCAGCAGCGCGTCCCGGGACAGGTTCGAGACCCAGTACTTC. The whole variable domain, filled in from reference TRBV2 and TRBJ2-5, reads EPEVTQTPSHQVTQMGQEVILRCVPISNHLYFYWYRQILGQKVEFLVSFYNNEISEKSEIFDDQFSVERPDGSNFTLKIRSTKLEDSAMYFCASSASRDRFETQYFGPGTRLLVL.

The genes are TRBV28 and TRBJ2-1, with TRBD2 identical over 7 bases. Trimming cost V 3 bases and J 4 bases; bases outside gene matches: 6. The CDR3 sequence is 15 residues long. The V gene's germline CDR1 is MDHEN and CDR2 SYDVKM. The CDR3 DNA reads TGTGCCAGCAGTTTGGCTAGCGGTCCATACAATGAGCAGTTCTTC. Translation: CASSLASGPYNEQFF.

In nucleotides, the CDR3 is TGCGCCAGCAGCCAGGATTCGACACAGACCTATGGCTACACCTTC. It is translated as CASSQDSTQTYGYTF. The chain is built from TRBV4-1 and TRBJ1-2; no definite D call. The CDR3 runs to 15 residues. V shed 3 bases and J shed 4 bases, with 15 bases lying between them. Germline V CDR1 and CDR2: MGHRA, YSYEKL.

V and J are TRBV27 and TRBJ2-7; tentative D call: TRBD2 (5 bases). Trimming cost V 7 bases and J 2 bases, with 18 bases left between them. This CDR3 region has 15 residues. The germline V gene has CDR1 MNHEY and CDR2 SMNVEV (reference sequence). For the CDR3, the DNA is TGTGCCAGCACCTCGAACTCGGGGATCGCCTACGAGCAGTACTTC. Translated, it gives CASTSNSGIAYEQYF.

The rearrangement uses TRBV13 and TRBJ2-2; weak D call: TRBD2 (5 bases). Germline V gene sequence: CDR1 PRHDT, CDR2 FYEKMQ (reference sequence). Trimming removed 5 bases at V and 5 bases at J, with 18 bases between. The length of the CDR3 is 16 residues. The CDR3 reads CASSRPWGSGTGELFF. The CDR3 DNA reads TGTGCCAGCAGCCGCCCGTGGGGTTCGGGGACCGGGGAGCTGTTTTTT.

The J gene is TRBJ1-2, the V gene TRBV19; the D gene is possibly TRBD1 (6 bases). Between the trimmed V and J ends, which lost 0 bases and 5 bases, there was a span of 10 bases. CDR3 length: 14 amino acids. Germline CDR1 is LNHDA and CDR2 is SQIVND (reference sequence). The CDR3: CASSIETGAYGYTF. The DNA of the CDR3 is TGTGCCAGTAGTATAGAGACAGGAGCTTATGGCTACACCTTC.

In its sample, this clone was seen a few times. This chain uses TRBV28 with TRBJ2-2, with a tentative D call TRBD1 (6 bases). Trimming cost V 2 bases and J 4 bases, with 17 bases left between them. The CDR3 has 17 amino acids. Germline V gene data show CDR1 as MDHEN and CDR2 as SYDVKM. DNA of the CDR3: TGTGCCAGCAGTTTAAGGACAACGGGACACCTCACCGGGGAGCTGTTTTTT. Its translation: CASSLRTTGHLTGELFF.

In this sample, this clone turned up once. The chain uses TRBV13 and TRBJ1-2; TRBD1 matches at 7 bases. This CDR3 has 14 residues. V trimming: 7 bases; J trimming: 3 bases; junction bases outside the gene matches: 8. The germline CDR1 and CDR2 sequences are PRHDT and FYEKMQ (reference sequence). CDR3: CASNYGQEDYGYTF. The CDR3 nucleotides read TGTGCCAGCAACTACGGACAGGAGGACTATGGCTACACCTTC.

The CDR3 region has the DNA TGTGCCAGCAGCCGAGGGACAGGGGGCGACTCACCCCTCCACTTT. This encodes CASSRGTGGDSPLHF. The rearrangement uses TRBV4-2 and TRBJ1-6; 12 nucleotides line up with TRBD1. Trimming cost V 4 bases and J 10 bases; bases outside gene matches: 5. Germline V gene lookup returns CDR1 LGHNA and CDR2 YNFKEQ. CDR3 size: 15 residues.

This clone was counted only a few times. V usage is TRBV7-2 and J usage is TRBJ1-1; TRBD1 might be the D (6 bases). Germline V CDR1 and CDR2: SGHTA, FQGNSA. V shed 1 base and J shed 2 bases, with 11 bases lying between them. The length of the CDR3 is 15 residues. CDR3 sequence (DNA): TGTGCCAGCAGCTTAGGCGGGGGGCCCAACACTGAAGCTTTCTTT. Its translation: CASSLGGGPNTEAFF.

The chain employs TRBV11-2 and TRBJ2-7; D might be TRBD2 (5 bases). Trimming pared 3 bases from V and 4 bases from J, leaving 16 bases between. Germline loops: CDR1 SGHAT, CDR2 FQNNGV. This CDR3 has 15 amino acids. Here the CDR3 reads CASSLSGGNNYEQYF. CDR3 sequence (DNA): TGTGCCAGCAGCTTGTCAGGAGGCAATAATTACGAGCAGTACTTC.

This chain links TRBV19 with TRBJ2-3, with 11 positions matching TRBD2. In germline, CDR1 is LNHDA, CDR2 SQIVND (reference sequence). The CDR3 contains 15 residues. Germline trimming cut 6 bases from V and 1 base from J; bases unmatched to any gene: 3. Here the CDR3 DNA reads TGTGCCAGTAGCAAGGGACTAGCGGGCACAGATACGCAGTATTTT. Protein: CASSKGLAGTDTQYF. The whole variable domain, filled in from reference TRBV19 and TRBJ2-3, reads DGGITQSPKYLFRKEGQNVTLSCEQNLNHDAMYWYRQDPGQGLRLIYYSQIVNDFQKGDIAEGYSVSREKKESFPLTVTSAQKNPTAFYLCASSKGLAGTDTQYFGPGTRLTVL.

The genes are TRBV19 and TRBJ2-3; tentative D call: TRBD1 (6 bases). Trimming stripped 7 bases from V and 0 bases from J, with 17 bases between. The CDR3 spans 16 residues. CDR1 and CDR2 from the germline V gene are LNHDA and SQIVND (reference sequence). CDR3 sequence reads: CASTAKVDRSTDTQYF. The CDR3 DNA sequence: TGTGCCAGTACGGCCAAGGTGGACAGAAGCACAGATACGCAGTATTTT.

The chain links TRBV5-6 to TRBJ1-1; no firm D call. The ends were cut back, 2 bases at V and 4 bases at J, with 9 bases in the middle. Germline assignment: CDR1 SGHDT and CDR2 YYEEEE. The CDR3 has 13 amino acids. The CDR3 bases are TGTGCCAGCAGCTTCGTGGATACCACTGAAGCTTTCTTT. It is translated as CASSFVDTTEAFF.

This chain links TRBV5-5 with TRBJ2-3; 9 bases are a match to TRBD1. Germline V gene data show CDR1 as SGHKS and CDR2 as YYEKEE (reference sequence). The CDR3 length is 18 residues. Germline trimming cut 2 bases from V and 4 bases from J; bases unmatched to any gene: 14. DNA of the CDR3: TGTGCCAGCAGCTTAGTGTTTGGTACAGGGGGCTTACCAGATACGCAGTATTTT. Encoded protein: CASSLVFGTGGLPDTQYF.

The chain joins TRBV7-2 to TRBJ2-4, with 8 nucleotides matching TRBD1. The CDR3 sequence is 17 residues long. The V and J ends lost 2 bases and 3 bases, in that order; junction bases with no gene match: 9. CDR1 is SGHTA, CDR2 FQGNSA, per germline. The CDR3 DNA reads TGTGCCAGCAGCTTAAGGAACGAACAGGGGGGCAAAAACATTCAGTACTTC. It yields the protein CASSLRNEQGGKNIQYF.

In nucleotides, the CDR3 is TGCAGTGCTAGCGATAACTATGGCTACACCTTC. Translating it yields CSASDNYGYTF. The chain has TRBV20-1 and TRBJ1-2; D call uncertain. Germline-derived CDR1 and CDR2 are DFQATT and SNEGSKA (reference sequence). The CDR3 is 11 residues long. V lost 3 bases to trimming and J lost 1 base, with 3 bases between them.

The rearrangement links TRBV9 to TRBJ1-1; D not certain. Trimming cost V 0 bases and J 3 bases, with 6 bases left between them. The CDR3 is made up of 13 amino acids. Looked up from germline, CDR1 is SGDLS and CDR2 is YYNGEE. The chain's CDR3 is CASSVVTHTEAFF. The CDR3 coding sequence is TGTGCCAGCAGCGTAGTCACCCACACTGAAGCTTTCTTT. The full variable domain, its missing parts supplied by reference TRBV9 and TRBJ1-1, is DSGVTQTPKHLITATGQRVTLRCSPRSGDLSVYWYQQSLDQGLQFLIQYYNGEERAKGNILERFSAQQFPDLHSELNLSSLELGDSALYFCASSVVTHTEAFFGQGTRLTVV.

DNA for the CDR3: TGTGCCAGTAGTGCGAACCCGGGACAGGGGACTATTGGACTGTTTTTT. Protein sequence: CASSANPGQGTIGLFF. The chain joins TRBV19 to TRBJ1-4; 10 bases are a match to TRBD1. The germline gives CDR1 LNHDA, CDR2 SQIVND (reference sequence). V lost 5 bases, J lost 13 bases, and 16 bases stayed unmatched. The CDR3 covers 16 residues.

The genes are TRBV9 and TRBJ1-5; 7 nucleotides line up with TRBD1. Germline V gene sequence: CDR1 SGDLS, CDR2 YYNGEE. Trimming cost V 0 bases and J 4 bases; bases outside gene matches: 4. The CDR3 loop spans 15 amino acids. This CDR3 is CASSVGGGKNQPQHF. CDR3 DNA sequence: TGTGCCAGCAGCGTAGGAGGGGGCAAGAATCAGCCCCAGCATTTT.

Turning to this clone: The junction does not match germline at one end; this may be a read error. The rearrangement uses TRBV15 and TRBJ2-1, with D possibly being TRBD2 (5 bases). Per germline, CDR1 LNHNV and CDR2 YYDKDF (reference sequence). CDR3 length: 13 residues. CDR3: CAISRGPDNEQFF. CDR3 in DNA: TGTGCCATCAGCCGGGGTCCGGACAATGAGCAGTTCTTC.

The chain links TRBV9 to TRBJ1-3; tentatively, D is TRBD1 (5 bases). The V end lost 4 bases, the J end lost 0 bases, and 17 bases lay between the germline ends. Germline V CDR1 and CDR2: SGDLS, YYNGEE. This CDR3 region has 17 residues. The CDR3 sequence: CASSLTSDRRSGNTIYF. DNA of the CDR3: TGTGCCAGCAGCTTAACCTCTGACAGACGCTCTGGAAACACCATATATTTT.

This chain joins TRBV6-5 and TRBJ2-7, with D maybe TRBD1 (7 bases). Germline V gives CDR1 MNHEY, CDR2 SVGAGI. V was pared by 9 bases and J by 5 bases, with 11 bases between. The CDR3 is 11 residues long. The CDR3 protein is CASRRGHEQYF. CDR3 bases: TGTGCCAGTCGGAGGGGGCACGAGCAGTACTTC.